This TCR beta chain stems from a study of T cell responses to AZD1222 COVID-19 vaccine (dated by TCRdb to the early 2020s). Study-wide context: AZD1222 recipients given second doses at about 4 weeks or at about 12 weeks were pooled, since spike-specific TCR depth and breadth were not found to differ between the two schedules. TCR sequencing covered 233 trial participants: approximately 200 given two doses of AZD1222 and 26 given two doses of MenACWY control vaccine. Enrollment into the trials was organized by age into subgroups of 18-55, 56-69 and 70-plus years, and those subgroups contained roughly 140, 27 and 60 TCR-sequenced participants, respectively.

What the work shows at the level of the full study, not this receptor alone: Vaccine-associated CD4 TCRs spanned the whole spike protein, with dominant responses in regions 160-218 and 743-854. After two AZD1222 doses, both the breadth and the depth of spike-specific TCRs were significantly higher than at day 0 and than in MenACWY recipients. Nearly half of unique spike-specific TCRs reportedly recognized epitopes outside regions mutated in the B.1.351 and B.1.1.7 variants. Because no day 14 peak-response samples were available, repertoires were characterized only after the peak T cell response. The 56-69-year group was small, and its depth increase did not reach significance, likely because of low power. Participants were mostly white British, with more females than males. The authors suggested clonal diversity may have been underestimated. Only five or six AZD1222 recipients were SARS-CoV-2 seropositive at baseline, limiting conclusions about previously exposed vaccinees.

The CDR3 regions of human TCRbeta chains were analyzed by immunosequencing. The original methods were these. TCRs in the repertoires were compared against a reference library of SARS-CoV-2-specific TCRs that had been generated with the MIRA antigen-specificity platform. Breadth was defined as the fraction of unique TCRs that were SARS-CoV-2-associated, and depth was defined as the fraction of total T cells that were SARS-CoV-2-associated. Using the MIRA data, every spike-specific TCR was mapped to the spike region that the TCR reacted to and assigned to either a CD4 or a CD8 class. Log10-transformed breadth and depth values were compared by one-way ANOVA with Sidak's multiple comparisons tests. The table was pulled from immuneACCESS by TCRdb, which kept in-frame rearrangements only. Such tables lose some clones; where checked, under half of the loss comes from unresolved V genes, and the rest has no known cause. The V and J calls and the clone size are those of that table, but D and trimming were determined from the DNA. The sample table records some 94,000 clones; around 90% of these occur just once. The ten most abundant clones make up approximately 2.9% of the sample.

The CDR3 sequence holds 13 residues, the cysteine and phenylalanine included. Of the read, only the CDR3 DNA is kept; its 39 bases are in frame from base 1. V is pared back by 2 bases and J by 2 bases, with 6 bases lying between the germline termini. The meaning of the sample's time point label: baseline before first vaccination. Vaccinee samples were obtained from the UK trials COV001 and COV002, which included a single-blind randomized controlled phase 2/3 trial of AZD1222 (ChAdOx1 nCoV-19) in healthy adults. Trial participant PBMC samples were collected at day 0 and day 28 after the second dose for TCRbeta chain sequencing. This clone has only one observation. This receptor's antigen is unknown. Base quality data are lacking; no much larger clone is found one base away.

The chain is encoded by TRBV12-3 or TRBV12-4 joined to TRBJ1-1; the D segment cannot be called with confidence. The specimen was peripheral blood, collected on day 0 of AZD1222 vaccination. The clonotype was recovered from an adult in good health. The nucleotides read TGTGCCAGCAGTTTATATAGAAACACTGAAGCTTTCTTT. Translated, it reads CASSLYRNTEAFF.